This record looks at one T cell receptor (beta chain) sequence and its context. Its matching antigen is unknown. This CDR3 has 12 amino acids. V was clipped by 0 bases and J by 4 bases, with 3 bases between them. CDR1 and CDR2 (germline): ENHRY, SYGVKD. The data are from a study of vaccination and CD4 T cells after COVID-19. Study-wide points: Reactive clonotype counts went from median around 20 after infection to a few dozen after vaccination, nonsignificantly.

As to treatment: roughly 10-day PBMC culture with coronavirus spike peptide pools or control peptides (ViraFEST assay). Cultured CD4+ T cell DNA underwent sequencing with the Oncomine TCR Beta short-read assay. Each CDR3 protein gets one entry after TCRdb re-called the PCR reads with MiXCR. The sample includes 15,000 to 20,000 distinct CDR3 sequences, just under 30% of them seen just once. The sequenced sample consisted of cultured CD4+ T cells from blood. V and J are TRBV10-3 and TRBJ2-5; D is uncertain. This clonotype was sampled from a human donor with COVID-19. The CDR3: CAISESSETQYF. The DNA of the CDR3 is TGTGCCATCAGTGAGTCGTCAGAGACCCAGTACTTC.